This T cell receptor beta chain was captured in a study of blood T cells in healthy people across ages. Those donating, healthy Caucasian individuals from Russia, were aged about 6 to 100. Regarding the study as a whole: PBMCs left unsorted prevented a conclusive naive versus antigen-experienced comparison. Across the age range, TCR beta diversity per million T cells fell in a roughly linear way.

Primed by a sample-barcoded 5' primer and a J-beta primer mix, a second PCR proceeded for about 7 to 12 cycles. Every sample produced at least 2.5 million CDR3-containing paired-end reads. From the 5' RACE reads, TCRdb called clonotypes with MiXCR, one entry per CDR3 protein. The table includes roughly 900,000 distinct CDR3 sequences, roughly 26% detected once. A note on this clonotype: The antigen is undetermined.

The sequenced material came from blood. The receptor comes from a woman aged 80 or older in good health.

The CDR3, as DNA: TGTGCCAGCAGTTGGGGCATGAGTGCCTACGAGCAGTACTTC. It codes for CASSWGMSAYEQYF. J is TRBJ2-7 and V is TRBV28; possible D gene TRBD1, 5 bases. This CDR3 comprises 14 residues. Germline CDR1 and CDR2: MDHEN and SYDVKM. Between the trimmed V and J ends, which lost 4 bases and 2 bases, there was a span of 12 bases.